Given below is one T cell receptor (beta chain) in context. What it binds is unknown. These data originate in a study of graft-versus-host responses after intestinal transplantation. Data came from immunoSEQ multiplex PCR; TCRdb stores just in-frame clones and leaves some out. Of approximately 100,000 clones in the sample, 86% were seen once. Study-wide results and caveats: Allograft clonal ratios (graft-versus-host to host-versus-graft) were high in patients who had graft-donor T cell macrochimerism. Declines in HvG clones occurring early post-transplant were associated with peak circulating GvH clone levels. The authors found GvH clones in recipient marrow, some appearing first in ileum or blood.

This CDR3 is 16 amino acids long. The germline V gene encodes CDR1 MGHRA and CDR2 YSYEKL. V was cut by 0 bases and J by 0 bases, with 11 bases left in between. The receptor comes from a human patient who received an intestinal transplant, so some T cells may come from the graft donor. The sample consisted of PBMCs, taken 255 days after intestinal transplant. The chain joins TRBV4-1 to TRBJ1-2; no firm D call. CDR3 coding DNA: TGCGCCAGCAGCCAAGATTACTGGGGTACTAACTATGGCTACACCTTC. Residues: CASSQDYWGTNYGYTF.